Listed here are 20 T cell receptor beta chains from one sample, sequenced in a study of lymphopenia after photon versus proton radiotherapy. Using immunoSEQ multiplex PCR, the repertoire was profiled, and TCRdb retains in-frame clones only, with some absent. This sample yields almost 25,000 clones, of which around four fifths are seen a single time; 21% belongs to the top ten. Sequenced here: peripheral blood, sampled from a patient treated with proton-based radiotherapy. These receptors were obtained from an older woman with pancreatic cancer.

The chain employs TRBV28 and TRBJ1-5; D unclear. Germline V gives CDR1 MDHEN, CDR2 SYDVKM. V dropped 2 bases and J dropped 0 bases, with 11 bases sitting between them. The CDR3 extends over 16 amino acids. In nucleotides, the CDR3 is TGTGCCAGCAGTTTAGTAGGGCGAACTAGCAATCAGCCCCAGCATTTT. Translating gives CASSLVGRTSNQPQHF.

V is TRBV28 and J is TRBJ2-5; the D gene could be TRBD1 or TRBD2 (5 bases each). This CDR3 has 14 amino acids. Germline CDR1 and CDR2: MDHEN and SYDVKM. V was pared by 2 bases and J by 5 bases, with 12 bases between. CDR3 in DNA: TGTGCCAGCAGTTTAGGGACCGGTAGGGAGACCCAGTACTTC. Amino acid sequence: CASSLGTGRETQYF.

The chain recombines TRBV15 with TRBJ1-5; D is possibly TRBD1 (5 bases). CDR1 and CDR2 (germline): LNHNV, YYDKDF (reference sequence). With 0 bases removed from V and 3 bases from J, the gap between germline ends came to 12 bases. CDR3 size: 16 residues. CDR3 protein: CATSREQGFVNQPQHF. The DNA for the CDR3 is TGTGCCACCAGCAGAGAGCAGGGATTTGTCAATCAGCCCCAGCATTTT.

The chain joins TRBV27 to TRBJ1-6; D unclear. Trimming removed 0 bases at V and 10 bases at J, with 19 bases between. The CDR3 extends over 17 amino acids. Germline CDR1 is MNHEY and CDR2 is SMNVEV (reference sequence). This CDR3 is CASSLSFLPFGNSPLHF. CDR3 nucleotides: TGTGCCAGCAGTTTATCGTTCTTACCCTTCGGAAACTCACCCCTCCACTTT.

V and J are TRBV4-3 and TRBJ2-3; no clear D. Germline loops: CDR1 LGHNA, CDR2 YSLEER. The length of the CDR3 is 16 residues. The V and J ends lost 1 base and 2 bases respectively, with 13 bases between them. In DNA form, the CDR3 reads TGCGCCAGCAGCCAAGGGAGTTCCCTCACCACAGATACGCAGTATTTT. Protein sequence: CASSQGSSLTTDTQYF.

By proportion, this clone is medium-sized. The chain joins TRBV10-1 to TRBJ2-7; no clear D gene. The CDR3 consists of 16 residues. V lost 0 bases to trimming and J lost 4 bases, with 16 bases between them. Germline V gene sequence: CDR1 WNHNN, CDR2 SYGVQD (reference sequence). CDR3 DNA sequence: TGCGCCAGCAGTGAGTCGGGTAGCAGGATGGGTTACGAGCAGTACTTC. Its protein product is CASSESGSRMGYEQYF.

The V and J genes are TRBV10-1 and TRBJ1-2; D call uncertain. V was cut by 9 bases and J by 6 bases, with 5 bases left in between. This CDR3 spans 9 amino acids. CDR1 WNHNN and CDR2 SYGVQD come from the germline V gene (reference sequence). This CDR3 reads CASPDGYTF. Written as DNA, the CDR3 is TGCGCCAGTCCAGATGGCTACACCTTC.

J is TRBJ2-3 and V is TRBV7-3; D gene uncertain. The germline gives CDR1 SGHTA, CDR2 FQGTGA. Trimming stripped 1 base from V and 2 bases from J, with 7 bases between. The CDR3 consists of 14 residues. Here the CDR3 reads CASSLNAFTDTQYF. The DNA of the CDR3 is TGTGCCAGCAGCTTAAATGCTTTCACAGATACGCAGTATTTT.

V and J are TRBV6-1 and TRBJ2-7; 8 nucleotides agree with TRBD2. V was clipped by 2 bases and J by 6 bases; unmatched bases: 6. The CDR3 sequence is 14 residues long. Per germline, CDR1 MNHNS and CDR2 SASEGT. In DNA, the CDR3 is TGTGCCAGCAGTGAAAGGGGGACTAGGAGCGAGCAGTACTTC. The encoded protein is CASSERGTRSEQYF.

The rearrangement links TRBV18 to TRBJ2-3, with D unclear. Trimming cost V 0 bases and J 4 bases, with 20 bases left between them. Germline V CDR1 and CDR2: KGHSH, LQKENI. The CDR3 spans 18 residues. The CDR3 nucleotides are TGTGCCAGCTCACCACCGGAAGGCATGTCAAACCAAGCAGATACGCAGTATTTT. Translating gives CASSPPEGMSNQADTQYF. Full variable domain (rest looked up from reference TRBV18 and TRBJ2-3): NAGVMQNPRHLVRRRGQEARLRCSPMKGHSHVYWYRQLPEEGLKFMVYLQKENIIDESGMPKERFSAEFPKEGPSILRIQQVVRGDSAAYFCASSPPEGMSNQADTQYFGPGTRLTVL.

The CDR3 coding sequence is TGTGCCAGTAGTATAGGAACCACAGGGGGTGCTGAAGCTTTCTTT. Translating it yields CASSIGTTGGAEAFF. The chain carries TRBV19 and TRBJ1-1; 8 bases fit TRBD1. Losses at the gene ends were 1 base for V and 6 bases for J; bases not matched to a gene: 7. Germline V CDR1 and CDR2: LNHDA, SQIVND (reference sequence). The CDR3 is made up of 15 amino acids.

This clone has only one observation. The chain combines TRBV30 with TRBJ2-2, with D perhaps being TRBD1 or TRBD2 (5 bases each). Between the trimmed V and J ends, which lost 0 bases and 4 bases, there was a span of 12 bases. CDR1 and CDR2 from the germline V gene are GTSNPN and SVGIG (reference sequence). The CDR3 extends over 15 amino acids. CDR3 nucleotides: TGTGCCTGGAGTGTAATAGGTGGGGGCACCGGGGAGCTGTTTTTT. It translates to CAWSVIGGGTGELFF. Using reference TRBV30 and TRBJ2-2 for the parts outside the CDR3, the full variable domain is SQTIHQWPATLVQPVGSPLSLECTVEGTSNPNLYWYRQAAGRGLQLLFYSVGIGQISSEVPQNLSASRPQDRQFILSSKKLLLSDSGFYLCAWSVIGGGTGELFFGEGSRLTVL.

This clone rates as large (0.1 to 1%). The chain has TRBV6-5 and TRBJ1-2; perhaps TRBD1 as D (6 bases). CDR3 size: 14 residues. The V end lost 6 bases, the J end lost 4 bases, and 15 bases lay between the germline ends. Germline V gene data show CDR1 as MNHEY and CDR2 as SVGAGI. The CDR3 DNA follows: TGTGCCAGCAGCCCAGCGGGGGGCCTCTATGGCTACACCTTC. As protein: CASSPAGGLYGYTF.

V and J are TRBV5-8 and TRBJ2-3, with 7 bases that match TRBD2. Germline V lookup: CDR1 SGHTS, CDR2 YDEGEE. The CDR3 is 11 amino acids. Germline trimming cut 8 bases from V and 5 bases from J; bases unmatched to any gene: 2. CDR3 region: CARGGKDTQYF. CDR3 DNA sequence: TGTGCCAGGGGGGGGAAAGATACGCAGTATTTT.

The chain joins TRBV4-3 to TRBJ1-5; possible D gene TRBD1, 5 bases. The CDR3 extends over 15 amino acids. Germline assignment: CDR1 LGHNA and CDR2 YSLEER. V gave up 5 bases and J gave up 2 bases, with 13 bases separating them. CDR3 DNA sequence: TGCGCCAGCAGCTCCGGTCTGGGGGGCAATCAGCCCCAGCATTTT. Residues: CASSSGLGGNQPQHF.

The rearrangement links TRBV5-6 to TRBJ1-5; D gene unclear. Germline V lookup: CDR1 SGHDT, CDR2 YYEEEE. The CDR3 has 18 amino acids. V was pared by 3 bases and J by 10 bases, with 29 bases between. The CDR3 loop reads CASSWESRHRPAVYPQHF. The CDR3 DNA sequence: TGTGCCAGCAGCTGGGAAAGTAGACATCGACCCGCGGTCTATCCCCAGCATTTT.

This sequence joins TRBV5-1 and TRBJ2-5; 9 bases agree with TRBD1. The V and J ends lost 2 bases and 5 bases, in that order; junction bases with no gene match: 1. The CDR3 contains 13 residues. Germline CDR1 and CDR2: SGHRS and YFSETQ. The CDR3 loop reads CASSLQGAETQYF. The CDR3 coding sequence is TGCGCCAGCAGCTTACAGGGGGCGGAGACCCAGTACTTC.

This clone showed up just once. V gene TRBV5-1 combines with J gene TRBJ2-1; D tentatively fits TRBD1 or TRBD2 (5 bases each). CDR1 and CDR2 from the germline V gene are SGHRS and YFSETQ. Deletions cut 4 bases from V and 9 bases from J, with 20 bases between. The CDR3 is made up of 15 amino acids. DNA of the CDR3: TGCGCCAGCAGCCTCAGGGAGAGCCGTCCGACTGAGCAGTTCTTC. This sequence encodes CASSLRESRPTEQFF.

This clone has just one count. The chain has TRBV12-5 and TRBJ2-7; D gene uncertain. The V end lost 6 bases, the J end lost 3 bases, and 9 bases lay between the germline ends. This CDR3 region has 12 residues. The germline V gene encodes CDR1 LGHNT and CDR2 FRNRAP. This CDR3 is CASGTDRYEQYF. Written as DNA, the CDR3 is TGTGCTAGTGGCACCGACCGCTACGAGCAGTACTTC.

The CDR3 is CASKGGYGYTF. CDR3 bases: TGTGCCAGCAAAGGAGGGTATGGCTACACCTTC. The chain is built from TRBV2 and TRBJ1-2; no firm D call. The germline V gene has CDR1 SNHLY and CDR2 FYNNEI. The ends were cut back, 7 bases at V and 5 bases at J, with 8 bases in the middle. The CDR3 has 11 residues.